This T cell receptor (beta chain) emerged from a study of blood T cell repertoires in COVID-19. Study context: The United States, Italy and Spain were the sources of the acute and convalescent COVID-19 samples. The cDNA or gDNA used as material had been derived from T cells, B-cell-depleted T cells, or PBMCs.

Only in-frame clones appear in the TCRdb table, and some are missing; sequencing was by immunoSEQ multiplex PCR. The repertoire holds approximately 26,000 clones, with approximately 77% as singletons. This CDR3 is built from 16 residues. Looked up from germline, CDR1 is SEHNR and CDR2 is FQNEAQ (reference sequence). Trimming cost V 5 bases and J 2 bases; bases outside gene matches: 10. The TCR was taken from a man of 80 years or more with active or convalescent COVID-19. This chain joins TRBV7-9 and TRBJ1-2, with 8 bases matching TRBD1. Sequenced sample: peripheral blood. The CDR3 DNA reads TGTGCCAGCAGCACGTGGCCGGGACAGGCGAACTATGGCTACACCTTC. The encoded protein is CASSTWPGQANYGYTF.